The clone carrying this TCR beta chain has more than one count but fewer than ten. Its matching antigen is unknown. The repertoire was sequenced with immunoSEQ multiplex PCR; TCRdb's copy has only in-frame clones and lacks some. The table includes around 15,000 clones, around 40% detected once. The time point: after neoadjuvant nivolumab, at surgical resection. The data are from a study of neoadjuvant anti-PD-1 for oral cavity cancer. Study observations and caveats: Greater tumor shrinkage accompanied bigger post-treatment sizes of preexisting clones. Higher pretreatment Treg/Th17 ratios tracked higher pretreatment blood clonality.

The sequencing used tumor tissue, collected after nivolumab (anti-PD-1) treatment. The sequence came from a person aged 40 to 85 with oral cavity squamous cell carcinoma.

The CDR3 sequence is CASSQDALALGYEQYF. The DNA for the CDR3 is TGCGCCAGCAGCCAAGATGCACTAGCGCTGGGGTACGAGCAGTACTTC. The rearrangement uses TRBV5-1 and TRBJ2-7, with 7 bases identical to TRBD2. The CDR3 totals 16 residues. V shed 4 bases and J 4 bases; nucleotides not matched to a gene: 14. Per germline, CDR1 SGHRS and CDR2 YFSETQ.